One and the same sample provided the 15 T cell receptor beta chains below, sequenced in a study of shared clonotypes between healthy human individuals. Measured with immunoSEQ multiplex PCR; TCRdb has only the in-frame clones, and not every one. The data hold 2.3 million or so clones, with more than 80% observed a single time. What was sequenced was naive CD4+ T cells from PBMCs. Subset meaning: CD45RA+ positively selected. Receptor source: a man between 18 and 35 years old in good health. Some clones in this sample may be carry-over from other donors' samples.

The CDR3 bases are TGCGCCAGCAGCCGGACTGACTGGTACGAGCAGTACTTC. It is translated as CASSRTDWYEQYF. The chain recombines TRBV5-1 with TRBJ2-7; D might be TRBD2 (5 bases). V lost 4 bases to trimming and J lost 4 bases, with 12 bases between them. The germline CDR1 and CDR2 sequences are SGHRS and YFSETQ. This CDR3 has 13 residues.

V is TRBV6-1 and J is TRBJ2-7, with D uncertain. Germline-derived CDR1 and CDR2 are MNHNS and SASEGT. The CDR3 extends over 15 amino acids. V gave up 1 base and J gave up 0 bases, with 10 bases separating them. CDR3 sequence (DNA): TGTGCCAGCAGTGAAGGAACTGGGCCCTCCTACGAGCAGTACTTC. As protein: CASSEGTGPSYEQYF.

The chain carries TRBV16 and TRBJ1-5; 8 bases agree with TRBD1. In germline, CDR1 is KGHSY, CDR2 FQNENV. Trimming at V came to 4 bases and at J to 3 bases, leaving 5 bases not matched to a gene. This CDR3 is built from 15 residues. CDR3 bases: TGTGCCAGCAGCCGAGGGACAGGCAACAATCAGCCCCAGCATTTT. It encodes CASSRGTGNNQPQHF.

CDR3 DNA sequence: TGTGCCAGCTCACCAAGGCCGAGGGACATTCAGTACTTC. Translated: CASSPRPRDIQYF. This chain joins TRBV18 and TRBJ2-4; TRBD2 might be the D (5 bases). The CDR3 has 13 residues. Germline loops: CDR1 KGHSH, CDR2 LQKENI. V dropped 2 bases and J dropped 8 bases, with 10 bases sitting between them.

CDR3 residues: CSVEVIRGGTEAFF. The CDR3 DNA follows: TGCAGCGTTGAGGTCATCAGGGGGGGAACTGAAGCTTTCTTT. V and J are TRBV29-1 and TRBJ1-1; 7 nucleotides align to TRBD1. V shed 3 bases and J 5 bases; nucleotides not matched to a gene: 9. Germline V gene lookup returns CDR1 SQVTM and CDR2 ANQGSEA. The CDR3 runs to 14 residues.

This clone was seen a handful of times. The rearrangement links TRBV25-1 to TRBJ2-3; 8 bases agree with TRBD2. The CDR3 covers 16 residues. The trim removed 2 bases at V and 5 bases at J, leaving 9 bases unmatched. Per germline, CDR1 MGHDK and CDR2 SYGVNS. The CDR3 spells CASSESGGGRKDTQYF. CDR3 bases: TGTGCCAGCAGTGAAAGCGGGGGCGGGAGGAAAGATACGCAGTATTTT.

This sequence joins TRBV27 and TRBJ1-1; D is unclear. The CDR3 is made up of 14 amino acids. V was clipped by 5 bases and J by 0 bases, with 10 bases between them. The germline CDR1 and CDR2 sequences are MNHEY and SMNVEV (reference sequence). CDR3 loop: CASSPTDLNTEAFF. DNA for the CDR3: TGTGCCAGCAGTCCTACCGACCTGAACACTGAAGCTTTCTTT.

The rearrangement uses TRBV29-1 and TRBJ2-7, with TRBD1 matching 11 bases. CDR1 and CDR2 from the germline V gene are SQVTM and ANQGSEA. The CDR3 extends over 13 amino acids. The trim removed 5 bases at V and 2 bases at J, leaving 2 bases unmatched. CDR3 in amino acids: CSVSDRGPYEQYF. The CDR3 nucleotides read TGCAGCGTTTCGGACAGGGGGCCCTACGAGCAGTACTTC.

This clone was picked up one time. Other DNA sequences in this specimen translate into the identical CDR3. The rearrangement uses TRBV5-1 and TRBJ2-5, with 14 bases identical to TRBD2. In germline, CDR1 is SGHRS, CDR2 YFSETQ. V lost 8 bases, J lost 5 bases, and 5 bases stayed unmatched. CDR3 length: 14 amino acids. The CDR3 here is CASSRTSGRETQYF. Written as DNA, the CDR3 is TGCGCCAGTTCTAGGACTAGCGGGAGGGAGACCCAGTACTTC.

V usage is TRBV19 and J usage is TRBJ1-2; D is perhaps TRBD1 (5 bases). Germline V gives CDR1 LNHDA, CDR2 SQIVND (reference sequence). V was clipped by 5 bases and J by 2 bases, with 15 bases between them. This CDR3 is built from 15 residues. The chain's CDR3 is CASSPQSRGNYGYTF. The CDR3 nucleotides are TGTGCCAGTAGTCCGCAAAGCCGGGGGAACTATGGCTACACCTTC.

The chain links TRBV28 to TRBJ1-3; D might be TRBD1 (5 bases). The CDR3 contains 14 residues. The germline V gene encodes CDR1 MDHEN and CDR2 SYDVKM. The V and J ends lost 3 bases and 5 bases respectively, with 11 bases between them. In nucleotides, the CDR3 is TGTGCCAGCAGTTTCCTCGACAGCCGAAACACCATATATTTT. Its protein product is CASSFLDSRNTIYF.

CDR3 nucleotides: TGTGCCAGCAGCTTAGCGCGTCGGATACAAGAGACCCAGTACTTC. As protein: CASSLARRIQETQYF. This chain uses TRBV7-9 with TRBJ2-5; D uncertain. Germline CDR1 reads SEHNR; CDR2 reads FQNEAQ (reference sequence). This CDR3 spans 15 amino acids. Trimming took off 0 bases at V and 2 bases at J, with 10 bases between the two ends.

The chain combines TRBV19 with TRBJ2-2, with D perhaps TRBD1 (5 bases). CDR1 and CDR2 from the germline V gene are LNHDA and SQIVND (reference sequence). There are 13 residues in the CDR3. The V end lost 11 bases, the J end lost 4 bases, and 14 bases lay between the germline ends. CDR3 protein: CASQGFRTGELFF. The CDR3 DNA follows: TGTGCCTCCCAGGGTTTTCGCACCGGGGAGCTGTTTTTT. The variable domain in full, with the rest retrieved from reference TRBV19 and TRBJ2-2, is DGGITQSPKYLFRKEGQNVTLSCEQNLNHDAMYWYRQDPGQGLRLIYYSQIVNDFQKGDIAEGYSVSREKKESFPLTVTSAQKNPTAFYLCASQGFRTGELFFGEGSRLTVL.

CDR3 region: CASSLVAGWGGDTQYF. CDR3 DNA: TGCGCCAGCAGCTTGGTGGCAGGGTGGGGCGGAGATACGCAGTATTTT. The chain links TRBV5-1 to TRBJ2-3; maybe TRBD1 (5 bases). The germline V gene has CDR1 SGHRS and CDR2 YFSETQ. Trimming cost V 0 bases and J 5 bases, with 16 bases left between them. The CDR3 has 16 residues.

This chain uses TRBV29-1 with TRBJ2-7, with a possible D match to TRBD2 (5 bases). Between the trimmed V and J ends, which lost 3 bases and 1 base, there was a span of 10 bases. There are 13 residues in the CDR3. CDR1 and CDR2 from the germline V gene are SQVTM and ANQGSEA. CDR3 sequence: CSVDFTGSYEQYF. CDR3 bases: TGCAGCGTTGATTTTACGGGATCCTACGAGCAGTACTTC.